These T cell receptor beta chains were read from a single sample in a study of CD8+CD57+ T cells in acquired aplastic anemia. TCRdb fed the reads into MiXCR, producing one record per CDR3 protein. This repertoire shows over 250,000 distinct CDR3 sequences, approximately 58% found once; its top ten account for 1.3%. The source material was sorted CD4+, CD8+, or CD8+CD57+ T cells (not recorded which) from PBMCs. The receptors come from a human donor with aplastic anemia. Each CDR3 is given with its conserved first and last residue.

TRBJ2-5	TRBV25-1	CASARTRGLQETQYF
TRBJ1-4	TRBV24-1	CATSDWGEKLFF
TRBJ1-1	TRBV18	CASSPFGGGDSTEAFF
TRBJ2-7	TRBV10-2	CASSEPGQGGYEQYF
TRBJ1-4	TRBV2	CASSEGGSRSEKLFF
TRBJ1-2	TRBV2	CASSEGWQGLSSYGYTF
TRBJ1-1	TRBV29-1	CSADSEAFF
TRBJ2-1	TRBV14	CASSPGAGGPGNEQFF
TRBJ2-7	TRBV29-1	CSVEVGGTYEQYF
TRBJ2-5	TRBV11-1	CASSLARGNSETQYF